The source of this T cell receptor beta chain is a study of Graves' ophthalmopathy and Graves' hyperthyroidism. Study at large: Pretreatment peripheral blood was obtained at initial diagnosis.

The CDR3 is made up of 16 amino acids. Trimming removed 3 bases from V and 1 base from J; junction bases left unmatched: 6. Germline assignment: CDR1 SGHTA and CDR2 FQGNSA. Pregnancy or lactation, uncontrolled infections and other autoimmune diseases were grounds for excluding patients. On this clonotype itself: The antigen remains undetermined.

Regarding the study as a whole: Ophthalmopathy cases were distinguished from stable hyperthyroidism by a 13-signature model, reaching around 88% sensitivity and approximately 81% specificity. Most expanded thyroid clonotypes above 0.001 frequency also appeared in blood.

Amplified material comprised TCR beta CDR3 regions derived from RNA transcripts. In the first round, RT-PCR was carried out with HTBI primers, and a multiplex PCR formed the second round. TCRdb re-derived calls from the multiplex PCR reads in MiXCR, one entry per CDR3 protein. The data hold around 660,000 distinct CDR3 sequences, with over 40% observed a single time. The sequenced sample was peripheral blood. J is TRBJ2-7 and V is TRBV7-2; 10 bases are shared with TRBD1. This clonotype was sampled from an adult man with Graves' ophthalmopathy. This chain's CDR3 is CASSLVGTGESYEQYF. CDR3 sequence (DNA): TGTGCCAGCAGCTTGGTCGGGACAGGGGAGTCCTACGAGCAGTACTTC.